This TCR beta chain was recorded in a study of T cells in Graves' hyperthyroidism and ophthalmopathy. Overall study context: Staff took peripheral blood when the initial diagnosis was made, before any treatment began.

In germline, CDR1 is MNHEY, CDR2 SMNVEV (reference sequence). The CDR3 consists of 14 residues. Trimming removed 5 bases from V and 0 bases from J, with 8 bases in between. This clonotype was seen repeatedly, ten times or more. The antigen remains unidentified. Study-wide results and caveats: Ophthalmopathy was distinguished from stable hyperthyroidism by 13 V-J signatures.

RNA transcripts yielded amplified TCR beta CDR3 regions. Primed by the HTBI set, a first-round RT-PCR was run on the TCR CDR3. TCRdb ran MiXCR on the multiplex PCR reads and lists one entry per CDR3 protein. Altogether hundreds of thousands of distinct CDR3 sequences are present, under 25% being singletons, with the ten largest covering roughly 30%. Patients showing uncontrolled infection, other autoimmune disease, pregnancy or lactation were ineligible. The rearrangement uses TRBV27 and TRBJ1-3; D not certain. The TCR sequence derives from a man younger than 45 with Graves' ophthalmopathy. Material: blood. The CDR3 region is CASSPLGSGNTIYF. CDR3 coding DNA: TGTGCCAGCAGTCCCCTAGGCTCTGGAAACACCATATATTTT.